The 15 T cell receptor beta chains presented below share a single source sample, sequenced in a study of EBV T-cell therapy then PD-1 blockade in nasopharyngeal carcinoma. Indicated treatment: AdE1-LMPpoly-expanded autologous EBV-specific T-cell therapy followed by anti-PD-1 nivolumab. Method: immunoSEQ multiplex PCR; TCRdb's copy keeps in-frame clones and lacks some. The sample gives 20,000 to 25,000 clones, approximately 87% of which show up once; roughly 30% is in the top ten. These receptors have no identified antigens. The sample here was CD8+ T cells from blood, taken at roughly day 60 from a patient whose treatment included autologous EBV-specific T cells and nivolumab. All receptors derive from a middle-aged man with nasopharyngeal carcinoma.

This chain joins TRBV4-1 and TRBJ1-1; maybe TRBD1 (6 bases). This CDR3 spans 13 amino acids. Per germline, CDR1 MGHRA and CDR2 YSYEKL. The V and J ends lost 6 bases and 7 bases respectively, with 15 bases between them. In DNA, the CDR3 is TGCGCCAGCAGTGATACAGGGAGGAGTGAAGCTTTCTTT. Amino acid sequence: CASSDTGRSEAFF.

This clone was detected a few times. The chain joins TRBV6-4 to TRBJ2-1; D might be TRBD1 (5 bases). Trimming left V 0 bases short and J 5 bases short, with 5 bases between. Germline loops: CDR1 MRHNA, CDR2 SNTAGT. The CDR3 runs to 13 residues. The CDR3 reads CASSDSDNNEQFF. CDR3 bases: TGTGCCAGCAGTGACTCGGACAACAATGAGCAGTTCTTC.

The chain employs TRBV19 and TRBJ2-5; D may be TRBD1 or TRBD2 (5 bases each). Trimming shortened V by 5 bases and J by 0 bases, and 13 bases separated the two germline ends. The CDR3 has 15 amino acids. CDR1 LNHDA and CDR2 SQIVND come from the germline V gene (reference sequence). The CDR3 loop reads CASSFGTGYQETQYF. For the CDR3, the DNA is TGTGCCAGTAGTTTCGGGACCGGGTACCAAGAGACCCAGTACTTC.

The rearrangement links TRBV9 to TRBJ2-1; no firm D call. CDR1 SGDLS and CDR2 YYNGEE come from the germline V gene. CDR3 length: 13 residues. V was trimmed by 3 bases and J by 0 bases, leaving 4 bases between them. CDR3: CASSGGSYNEQFF. CDR3 bases: TGTGCCAGCAGCGGGGGCTCCTACAATGAGCAGTTCTTC.

This chain connects TRBV15 to TRBJ2-7, with 11 nucleotides matching TRBD2. The germline gives CDR1 LNHNV, CDR2 YYDKDF (reference sequence). Germline trimming cut 5 bases from V and 1 base from J; bases unmatched to any gene: 1. This CDR3 has 14 amino acids. CDR3 amino acids: CATSVAGGSYEQYF. As DNA, the CDR3 is TGTGCCACCAGCGTAGCGGGAGGGTCCTACGAGCAGTACTTC.

V usage is TRBV7-2 and J usage is TRBJ2-1; no clear D. The germline CDR1 and CDR2 sequences are SGHTA and FQGNSA. This CDR3 is built from 13 residues. The germline V and J ends were trimmed by 2 bases and 3 bases, with 5 bases remaining between them. The CDR3 DNA is TGTGCCAGCAGCTTAAAAGACTACAATGAGCAGTTCTTC. This gives the protein CASSLKDYNEQFF. Filled out from reference TRBV7-2 and TRBJ2-1, the complete variable domain reads GAGVSQSPSNKVTEKGKDVELRCDPISGHTALYWYRQSLGQGLEFLIYFQGNSAPDKSGLPSDRFSAERTGGSVSTLTIQRTQQEDSAVYLCASSLKDYNEQFFGPGTRLTVL.

This chain links TRBV7-9 with TRBJ2-2; 8 bases align to TRBD1. The CDR3 has 13 amino acids. V dropped 4 bases and J dropped 6; count of bases not matched to a gene: 1. Germline CDR1 and CDR2: SEHNR and FQNEAQ (reference sequence). The CDR3 spells CASSWTGSGELFF. The CDR3 DNA is TGTGCCAGCAGCTGGACAGGGTCCGGGGAGCTGTTTTTT.

The chain is built from TRBV2 and TRBJ1-1; D remains unclear. Germline V CDR1 and CDR2: SNHLY, FYNNEI. The CDR3 has 11 amino acids. In nucleotides, the CDR3 is TGTGCTTTCAGGAAGAACACTGAAGCTTTCTTT. Amino acids: CAFRKNTEAFF.

The V and J genes are TRBV6-5 and TRBJ2-7; D is unclear. Trimming removed 2 bases at V and 3 bases at J, with 8 bases between. The CDR3 is 13 amino acids. Germline CDR1 reads MNHEY; CDR2 reads SVGAGI. The CDR3 nucleotides are TGTGCCAGCAGTTACGGGTTAGGCTACGAGCAGTACTTC. This sequence encodes CASSYGLGYEQYF.

V gene TRBV13 combines with J gene TRBJ1-1, with 11 positions matching TRBD1. The CDR3 runs to 14 residues. Germline-derived CDR1 and CDR2 are PRHDT and FYEKMQ (reference sequence). With 5 bases clipped from V and 4 bases from J, the junction kept 3 bases outside the gene matches. CDR3 residues: CASSLGTGGTEAFF. The CDR3 DNA follows: TGTGCCAGCAGCCTCGGGACAGGGGGCACTGAAGCTTTCTTT.

The count of this clone is one. The V and J genes are TRBV7-9 and TRBJ2-3; D uncertain. The germline V gene encodes CDR1 SEHNR and CDR2 FQNEAQ (reference sequence). The V end lost 2 bases, the J end lost 5 bases, and 5 bases lay between the germline ends. This CDR3 is built from 12 residues. Here the CDR3 reads CASSLLRDTQYF. The CDR3, as DNA: TGTGCCAGCAGCTTATTGCGAGATACGCAGTATTTT.

This sequence joins TRBV2 and TRBJ1-6; D is unclear. The CDR3 consists of 15 residues. Germline assignment: CDR1 SNHLY and CDR2 FYNNEI. The V and J ends lost 6 bases and 0 bases respectively, with 9 bases between them. The CDR3 DNA sequence: TGTGCCAGCAGAGGCCGGCTCTCCTATAATTCACCCCTCCACTTT. It specifies CASRGRLSYNSPLHF. The full variable domain, its missing parts supplied by reference TRBV2 and TRBJ1-6, is EPEVTQTPSHQVTQMGQEVILRCVPISNHLYFYWYRQILGQKVEFLVSFYNNEISEKSEIFDDQFSVERPDGSNFTLKIRSTKLEDSAMYFCASRGRLSYNSPLHFGNGTRLTVT.

The J gene is TRBJ1-2, the V gene TRBV7-9; 7 bases are shared with TRBD1. The CDR3 is 15 residues long. Germline V gene sequence: CDR1 SEHNR, CDR2 FQNEAQ (reference sequence). V trimming: 5 bases; J trimming: 8 bases; junction bases outside the gene matches: 14. CDR3 nucleotide sequence: TGTGCCAGCAGCCAGGGGGATGAGGGAGCTGGCGGCTACACCTTC. The encoded protein is CASSQGDEGAGGYTF.

The V gene is TRBV30, the J gene TRBJ1-1; D unresolved. Germline CDR1 is GTSNPN and CDR2 is SVGIG (reference sequence). Deletions cut 5 bases from V and 0 bases from J, with 7 bases between. The CDR3 loop spans 12 amino acids. This chain's CDR3 is CAWAGLNTEAFF. DNA of the CDR3: TGTGCCTGGGCCGGACTGAACACTGAAGCTTTCTTT. The whole variable domain, remainder taken from reference TRBV30 and TRBJ1-1, is SQTIHQWPATLVQPVGSPLSLECTVEGTSNPNLYWYRQAAGRGLQLLFYSVGIGQISSEVPQNLSASRPQDRQFILSSKKLLLSDSGFYLCAWAGLNTEAFFGQGTRLTVV.

The chain recombines TRBV7-2 with TRBJ2-7; 9 positions agree with TRBD1. Looked up from germline, CDR1 is SGHTA and CDR2 is FQGNSA. The J segment lost 3 bases and the V segment lost 2 bases, leaving 11 bases of the junction unmatched. This CDR3 region has 17 residues. The CDR3 sequence: CASSLTGGQNRGYEQYF. The CDR3, as DNA: TGTGCCAGCAGCTTAACAGGGGGCCAGAATCGGGGCTACGAGCAGTACTTC.